The rows below give T cell receptor beta chains drawn from one sample of a study of T cell clonotyping in hematopoietic cell transplantation. Produced via immunoSEQ multiplex PCR; TCRdb's table is partial and in-frame only. The repertoire holds approximately 4,000 clones, with 15% to 20% as singletons. Sequenced here: peripheral blood mononuclear cells, sampled 30 days after allogeneic stem cell transplant. The receptor source for this set is a male patient aged 45 to 59 who had an allogeneic stem cell transplant from a related donor, so the T cells may come from the graft donor. Some clones in this sample may be carry-over from other donors' samples. The CDR3 runs from the conserved cysteine through the conserved F or W. D genes are given only for firm matches. Size tells how often a clone was seen (once, few, many) or the class of an expanded clone, and some rows leave it out.

V gene: TRBV30
clone size: few
D gene: -
J gene: TRBJ2-5
CDR3 protein: CAWSGDYKQETQYF
CDR3 DNA: TGTGCCTGGAGCGGCGACTATAAACAAGAGACCCAGTACTTC

V gene: TRBV5-6
clone size: few
D gene: -
J gene: TRBJ2-7
CDR3 protein: CASSPGKRYEQYF
CDR3 DNA: TGTGCCAGCAGCCCCGGCAAACGGTACGAGCAGTACTTC

V gene: TRBV30
clone size: few
D gene: -
J gene: TRBJ1-1
CDR3 protein: CAWSSGTMEAEAFF
CDR3 DNA: TGTGCCTGGAGTTCGGGGACAATGGAAGCTGAAGCTTTCTTT

V gene: TRBV19
clone size: few
D gene: TRBD2
J gene: TRBJ2-7
CDR3 protein: CASSISTSGRGNSYEQYF
CDR3 DNA: TGTGCCAGTAGTATCTCGACTAGCGGGAGGGGGAACTCCTACGAGCAGTACTTC

V gene: TRBV7-9
clone size: -
D gene: TRBD1
J gene: TRBJ1-2
CDR3 protein: CASSGGQDYGYTF
CDR3 DNA: TGTGCCAGCAGCGGCGGACAGGACTATGGCTACACCTTC

V gene: TRBV7-8
clone size: -
D gene: -
J gene: TRBJ2-7
CDR3 protein: CASSLESSSAEQYF
CDR3 DNA: TGTGCCAGCAGCTTAGAGAGTAGCTCGGCCGAGCAGTACTTC

V gene: TRBV29-1
clone size: -
D gene: -
J gene: TRBJ2-7
CDR3 protein: CSVARDYEQYF
CDR3 DNA: TGCAGCGTTGCGAGAGACTACGAGCAGTACTTC

V gene: TRBV5-6
clone size: few
D gene: -
J gene: TRBJ2-7
CDR3 protein: CASGRHRDTGREQYF
CDR3 DNA: TGTGCCAGCGGTAGACACCGGGACACCGGCCGCGAGCAGTACTTC

V gene: TRBV30
clone size: -
D gene: -
J gene: TRBJ1-4
CDR3 protein: CAWGLPTAERGEKLFF
CDR3 DNA: TGTGCCTGGGGACTACCGACGGCGGAAAGGGGTGAAAAACTGTTTTTT

V gene: TRBV30
clone size: -
D gene: TRBD2
J gene: TRBJ2-1
CDR3 protein: CARGRNNEQFF
CDR3 DNA: TGTGCCCGCGGGAGGAACAATGAGCAGTTCTTC

V gene: TRBV13
clone size: medium-sized
D gene: TRBD1
J gene: TRBJ2-7
CDR3 protein: CASSPETGAYEQYF
CDR3 DNA: TGTGCCAGCAGCCCCGAGACAGGGGCCTACGAGCAGTACTTC

V gene: TRBV5-6
clone size: -
D gene: TRBD1
J gene: TRBJ2-7
CDR3 protein: CASIKQGVPYEQYF
CDR3 DNA: TGTGCCAGCATCAAACAGGGGGTCCCCTACGAGCAGTACTTC

V gene: TRBV29-1
clone size: few
D gene: -
J gene: TRBJ1-2
CDR3 protein: CSVPWTEVSYGYTF
CDR3 DNA: TGCAGCGTTCCCTGGACAGAGGTATCCTATGGCTACACCTTC

V gene: TRBV30
clone size: -
D gene: -
J gene: TRBJ2-4
CDR3 protein: CACLEGTTNIQYF
CDR3 DNA: TGTGCCTGTCTCGAGGGGACAACAAACATTCAGTACTTC

V gene: TRBV25-1
clone size: few
D gene: -
J gene: TRBJ2-2
CDR3 protein: CASSFTGELFF
CDR3 DNA: TGTGCCAGCAGTTTCACCGGGGAGCTGTTTTTT

V gene: TRBV7-2
clone size: -
D gene: TRBD2
J gene: TRBJ2-7
CDR3 protein: CASSSRAGVDEQYF
CDR3 DNA: TGTGCCAGCAGCTCAAGGGCGGGGGTGGACGAGCAGTACTTC

V gene: TRBV30
clone size: -
D gene: -
J gene: TRBJ2-7
CDR3 protein: CACNGGMSGEQYF
CDR3 DNA: TGTGCCTGCAACGGGGGCATGTCGGGGGAGCAGTACTTC

V gene: TRBV6-6
clone size: few
D gene: -
J gene: TRBJ2-7
CDR3 protein: CASTLGRGAYEQYF
CDR3 DNA: TGTGCCAGCACCCTAGGACGTGGAGCCTACGAGCAGTACTTC

V gene: TRBV30
clone size: few
D gene: -
J gene: TRBJ1-4
CDR3 protein: CAWSVVGLEEKLFF
CDR3 DNA: TGTGCCTGGAGTGTAGTGGGCTTGGAGGAAAAACTGTTTTTT

V gene: TRBV6-6
clone size: few
D gene: TRBD1
J gene: TRBJ1-3
CDR3 protein: CASRGQAGNTIYF
CDR3 DNA: TGTGCCAGCCGGGGACAGGCTGGAAACACCATATATTTT

V gene: TRBV6-5
clone size: large
D gene: -
J gene: TRBJ1-2
CDR3 protein: CASSYAGAVYTF
CDR3 DNA: TGTGCCAGCAGTTACGCAGGGGCGGTCTACACCTTC

V gene: TRBV30
clone size: -
D gene: -
J gene: TRBJ2-7
CDR3 protein: CAWSSHRVTVQYF
CDR3 DNA: TGTGCCTGGAGTAGTCACAGGGTTACCGTGCAGTACTTC

V gene: TRBV2
clone size: large
D gene: -
J gene: TRBJ1-5
CDR3 protein: CASSPHPGDSNQPQHF
CDR3 DNA: TGTGCCAGCAGTCCTCACCCTGGGGATAGCAATCAGCCCCAGCATTTT

V gene: TRBV21-1
clone size: few
D gene: -
J gene: TRBJ1-5
CDR3 protein: CASSKEWVRGEKIPGFNQPQHF
CDR3 DNA: TGTGCCAGCAGCAAAGAATGGGTTCGGGGAGAGAAAATACCGGGCTTCAATCAGCCCCAGCATTTT

V gene: TRBV30
clone size: -
D gene: TRBD2
J gene: TRBJ2-6
CDR3 protein: CAWSVPAGGISGANVLTF
CDR3 DNA: TGTGCCTGGAGTGTACCTGCGGGAGGGATCTCTGGGGCCAACGTCCTGACTTTC

V gene: TRBV30
clone size: -
D gene: -
J gene: TRBJ1-2
CDR3 protein: CAWSVLKGRYTF
CDR3 DNA: TGTGCCTGGAGTGTACTAAAGGGACGCTACACCTTC

V gene: TRBV7-6
clone size: few
D gene: TRBD1
J gene: TRBJ2-5
CDR3 protein: CASSPGQKETQYF
CDR3 DNA: TGTGCCAGCAGCCCGGGACAGAAAGAGACCCAGTACTTC

V gene: TRBV30
clone size: few
D gene: -
J gene: TRBJ1-5
CDR3 protein: CAWGPGGDQPQHF
CDR3 DNA: TGTGCCTGGGGTCCTGGGGGCGATCAGCCCCAGCATTTT

V gene: TRBV2
clone size: -
D gene: -
J gene: TRBJ2-2
CDR3 protein: CASSGPLGNTGELFF
CDR3 DNA: TGTGCCAGCAGTGGACCACTAGGGAACACCGGGGAGCTGTTTTTT

V gene: TRBV15
clone size: -
D gene: TRBD1
J gene: TRBJ2-7
CDR3 protein: CATSRGQGAREQYF
CDR3 DNA: TGTGCCACCAGCAGGGGACAGGGGGCTCGCGAGCAGTACTTC

V gene: TRBV5-6
clone size: few
D gene: TRBD1
J gene: TRBJ1-2
CDR3 protein: CASSLDRGGYTF
CDR3 DNA: TGTGCCAGCAGCCTCGACAGGGGTGGCTACACCTTC

V gene: TRBV30
clone size: -
D gene: TRBD1
J gene: TRBJ1-1
CDR3 protein: CAWRGQGNTEAFF
CDR3 DNA: TGTGCCTGGAGGGGACAGGGTAACACTGAAGCTTTCTTT

V gene: TRBV25-1
clone size: -
D gene: -
J gene: TRBJ2-7
CDR3 protein: CASSARGVDEQYF
CDR3 DNA: TGTGCCAGCAGTGCCAGGGGGGTCGACGAGCAGTACTTC

V gene: TRBV30
clone size: once
D gene: TRBD1
J gene: TRBJ1-6
CDR3 protein: CAWISGTGGFYNSPLHF
CDR3 DNA: TGTGCCTGGATTTCAGGGACAGGGGGATTCTATAATTCACCCCTCCACTTT

V gene: TRBV30
clone size: -
D gene: TRBD2
J gene: TRBJ2-3
CDR3 protein: CAWTAGPQVGQYF
CDR3 DNA: TGTGCCTGGACAGCGGGACCCCAAGTAGGGCAGTATTTT

V gene: TRBV4-3
clone size: few
D gene: -
J gene: TRBJ1-2
CDR3 protein: CASSQAGPSGYTF
CDR3 DNA: TGCGCCAGCAGCCAAGCGGGACCGAGTGGGTACACCTTC

V gene: TRBV6-5
clone size: -
D gene: TRBD1
J gene: TRBJ1-2
CDR3 protein: CASSPGQGVVGYTF
CDR3 DNA: TGTGCCAGCAGTCCGGGACAGGGGGTCGTTGGCTACACCTTC

V gene: TRBV7-2
clone size: -
D gene: -
J gene: TRBJ1-1
CDR3 protein: CASSLTSRSTEAFF
CDR3 DNA: TGTGCCAGCAGCCTCACCTCAAGATCCACTGAAGCTTTCTTT

V gene: TRBV19
clone size: -
D gene: -
J gene: TRBJ1-4
CDR3 protein: CASSIEGNEKLFF
CDR3 DNA: TGTGCCAGTAGTATAGAAGGGAATGAAAAACTGTTTTTT

V gene: TRBV19
clone size: few
D gene: TRBD1
J gene: TRBJ1-2
CDR3 protein: CASRKEGQGAGGYTF
CDR3 DNA: TGTGCCAGTAGGAAGGAGGGACAGGGGGCAGGCGGCTACACCTTC

V gene: TRBV29-1
clone size: few
D gene: TRBD1
J gene: TRBJ1-1
CDR3 protein: CSVEDRGLTTEAFF
CDR3 DNA: TGCAGCGTTGAAGATAGGGGGCTGACCACTGAAGCTTTCTTT

V gene: TRBV29-1
clone size: -
D gene: -
J gene: TRBJ2-7
CDR3 protein: CSVEGSGYEQYF
CDR3 DNA: TGCAGCGTTGAGGGGTCAGGCTACGAGCAGTACTTC

V gene: TRBV6-6
clone size: few
D gene: -
J gene: TRBJ2-3
CDR3 protein: CASRLSGSGDTQYF
CDR3 DNA: TGTGCCAGCAGACTGTCTGGTAGCGGAGATACGCAGTATTTT

V gene: TRBV30
clone size: once
D gene: -
J gene: TRBJ1-5
CDR3 protein: CAWSVWLHQPQHF
CDR3 DNA: TGTGCCTGGAGTGTATGGCTTCATCAGCCCCAGCATTTT

V gene: TRBV30
clone size: few
D gene: -
J gene: TRBJ1-1
CDR3 protein: CAWNGEAEAFF
CDR3 DNA: TGTGCCTGGAATGGGGAGGCTGAAGCTTTCTTT

V gene: TRBV25-1
clone size: few
D gene: TRBD1
J gene: TRBJ1-2
CDR3 protein: CASSEDRVSYGYTF
CDR3 DNA: TGTGCCAGCAGTGAAGACAGGGTCTCTTATGGCTACACCTTC

V gene: TRBV5-6
clone size: few
D gene: TRBD1
J gene: TRBJ2-7
CDR3 protein: CASSGDRLPYEQYF
CDR3 DNA: TGTGCCAGCAGCGGGGACAGGCTTCCCTACGAGCAGTACTTC

V gene: TRBV27
clone size: -
D gene: TRBD1
J gene: TRBJ2-2
CDR3 protein: CASSLRGFQGAGELFF
CDR3 DNA: TGTGCCAGCAGTTTACGAGGGTTCCAGGGGGCCGGGGAGCTGTTTTTT

V gene: TRBV30
clone size: -
D gene: -
J gene: TRBJ2-7
CDR3 protein: CAWSVGGSYEQYF
CDR3 DNA: TGTGCCTGGAGTGTGGGGGGTTCTTACGAGCAGTACTTC

V gene: TRBV30
clone size: -
D gene: -
J gene: TRBJ2-2
CDR3 protein: CAWSVGPTGELFF
CDR3 DNA: TGTGCCTGGAGTGTCGGTCCCACCGGGGAGCTGTTTTTT

V gene: TRBV30
clone size: once
D gene: -
J gene: TRBJ2-2
CDR3 protein: CAWRDYYTGELFF
CDR3 DNA: TGTGCCTGGAGGGACTATTACACCGGGGAGCTGTTTTTT